The clone carrying this TCR beta chain turned up a few times. Trimming cost V 4 bases and J 2 bases, with 9 bases left between them. The CDR3 is made up of 13 amino acids. Per germline, CDR1 SNHLY and CDR2 FYNNEI. These data belong to a study of response to subunit inactivated influenza vaccine. TCRdb processed the RT-PCR reads anew with MiXCR; each CDR3 protein has one entry. The top ten hold about a quarter of the sample, which has about 190,000 distinct CDR3 sequences, approximately 14% seen once. This sequence joins TRBV2 and TRBJ2-7; D is perhaps TRBD2 (6 bases). The source is a man between 50 and 59 years old who received an inactivated influenza vaccine. The sample in question was CD8+ T cells sorted from PBMCs, obtained less than 6 days after vaccination. In DNA, the CDR3 is TGTGCCAGCAGTGGCGGGGCCGCCTACGAGCAGTACTTC. Translating gives CASSGGAAYEQYF.